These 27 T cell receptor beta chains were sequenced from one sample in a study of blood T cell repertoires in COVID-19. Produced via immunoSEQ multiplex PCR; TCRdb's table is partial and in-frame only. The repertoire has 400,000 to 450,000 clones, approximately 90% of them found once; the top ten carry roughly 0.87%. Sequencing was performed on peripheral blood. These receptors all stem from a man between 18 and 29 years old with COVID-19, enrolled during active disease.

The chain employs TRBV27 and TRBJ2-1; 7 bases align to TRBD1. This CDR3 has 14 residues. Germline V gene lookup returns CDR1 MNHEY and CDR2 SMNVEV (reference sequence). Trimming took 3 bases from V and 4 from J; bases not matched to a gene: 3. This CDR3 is CASSLTGSYNEQFF. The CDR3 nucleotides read TGTGCCAGCAGTTTGACAGGGAGTTACAATGAGCAGTTCTTC.

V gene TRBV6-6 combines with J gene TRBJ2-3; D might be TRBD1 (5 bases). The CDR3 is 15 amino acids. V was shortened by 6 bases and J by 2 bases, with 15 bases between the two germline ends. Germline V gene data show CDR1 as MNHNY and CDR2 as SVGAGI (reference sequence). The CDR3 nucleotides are TGTGCCAGCAGATACCAGGGTTGGGACACAGATACGCAGTATTTT. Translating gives CASRYQGWDTDTQYF.

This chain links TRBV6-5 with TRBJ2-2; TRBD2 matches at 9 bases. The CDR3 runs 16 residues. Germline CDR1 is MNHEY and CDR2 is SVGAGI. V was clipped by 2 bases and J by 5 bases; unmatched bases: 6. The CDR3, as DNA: TGTGCCAGCAGTTACAGCGCGGGAGGGAGGACCGGGGAGCTGTTTTTT. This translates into CASSYSAGGRTGELFF.

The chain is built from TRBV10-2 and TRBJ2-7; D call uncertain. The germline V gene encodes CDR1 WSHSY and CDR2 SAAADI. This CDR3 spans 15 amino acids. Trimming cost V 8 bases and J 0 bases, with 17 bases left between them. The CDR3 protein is CASGWPEQLSYEQYF. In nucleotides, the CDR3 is TGCGCCAGCGGGTGGCCGGAGCAACTCTCCTACGAGCAGTACTTC.

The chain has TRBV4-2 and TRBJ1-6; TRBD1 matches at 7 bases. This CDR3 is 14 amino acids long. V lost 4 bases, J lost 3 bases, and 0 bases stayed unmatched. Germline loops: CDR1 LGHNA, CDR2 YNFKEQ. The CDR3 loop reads CASSPGGYNSPLHF. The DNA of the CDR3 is TGTGCCAGCAGCCCAGGGGGCTATAATTCACCCCTCCACTTT.

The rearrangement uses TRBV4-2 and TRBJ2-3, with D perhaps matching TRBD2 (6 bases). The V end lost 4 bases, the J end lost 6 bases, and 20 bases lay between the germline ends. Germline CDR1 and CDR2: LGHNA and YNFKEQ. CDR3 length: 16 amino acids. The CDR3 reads CASSPFGTSSADTQYF. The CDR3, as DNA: TGTGCCAGCAGCCCGTTCGGGACTTCATCAGCGGATACGCAGTATTTT.

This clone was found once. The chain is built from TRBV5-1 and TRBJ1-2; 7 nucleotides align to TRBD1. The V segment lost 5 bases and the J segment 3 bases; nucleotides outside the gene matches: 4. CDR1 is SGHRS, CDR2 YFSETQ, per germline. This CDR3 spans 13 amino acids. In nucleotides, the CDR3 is TGCGCCAGCAGACCCGACAGGGACTATGGCTACACCTTC. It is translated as CASRPDRDYGYTF. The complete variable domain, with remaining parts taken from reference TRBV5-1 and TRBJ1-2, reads KAGVTQTPRYLIKTRGQQVTLSCSPISGHRSVSWYQQTPGQGLQFLFEYFSETQRNKGNFPGRFSGRQFSNSRSEMNVSTLELGDSALYLCASRPDRDYGYTFGSGTRLTVV.

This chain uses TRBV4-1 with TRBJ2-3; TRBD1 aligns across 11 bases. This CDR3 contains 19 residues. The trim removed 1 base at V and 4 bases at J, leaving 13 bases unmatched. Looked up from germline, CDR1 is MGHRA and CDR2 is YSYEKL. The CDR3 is CASSQGNPLDRGRADTQYF. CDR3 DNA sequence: TGCGCCAGCAGCCAAGGAAACCCCCTGGACAGGGGGCGGGCAGATACGCAGTATTTT.

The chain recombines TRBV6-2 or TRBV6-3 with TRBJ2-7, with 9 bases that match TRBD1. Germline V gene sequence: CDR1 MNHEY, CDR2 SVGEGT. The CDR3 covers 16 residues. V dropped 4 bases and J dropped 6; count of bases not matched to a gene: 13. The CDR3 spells CASSSNWDRVPLEQYF. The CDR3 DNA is TGTGCCAGCAGTTCCAATTGGGACAGGGTCCCTCTCGAGCAGTACTTC.

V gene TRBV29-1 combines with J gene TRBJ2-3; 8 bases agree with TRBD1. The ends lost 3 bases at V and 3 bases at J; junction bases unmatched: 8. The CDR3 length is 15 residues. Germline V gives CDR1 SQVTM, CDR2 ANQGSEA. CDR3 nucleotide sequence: TGCAGCGTTGAGGCGGGCAGGGGGCAAACAGATACGCAGTATTTT. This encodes CSVEAGRGQTDTQYF.

CDR3 residues: CASNTGAYEQYF. CDR3 nucleotides: TGTGCCAGCAACACGGGAGCGTACGAGCAGTACTTC. The chain links TRBV12-3 or TRBV12-4 to TRBJ2-7, with D perhaps matching TRBD2 (6 bases). The CDR3 length is 12 residues. V shed 7 bases and J shed 4 bases, with 11 bases lying between them.

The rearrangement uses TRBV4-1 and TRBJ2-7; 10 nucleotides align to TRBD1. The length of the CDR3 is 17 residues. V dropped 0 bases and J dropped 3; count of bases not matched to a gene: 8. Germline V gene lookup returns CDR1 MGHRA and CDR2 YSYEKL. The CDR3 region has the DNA TGCGCCAGCAGCCAAGATCATAGGGGACAGGGGCGCTACGAGCAGTACTTC. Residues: CASSQDHRGQGRYEQYF.

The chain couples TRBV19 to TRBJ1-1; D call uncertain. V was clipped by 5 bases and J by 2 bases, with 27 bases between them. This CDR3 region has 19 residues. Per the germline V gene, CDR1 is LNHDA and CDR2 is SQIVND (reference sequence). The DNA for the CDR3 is TGTGCCAGTAGTGGGAGGGCAATTTTGAGGATTTGGAAAAACACTGAAGCTTTCTTT. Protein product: CASSGRAILRIWKNTEAFF. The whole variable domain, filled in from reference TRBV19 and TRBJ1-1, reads DGGITQSPKYLFRKEGQNVTLSCEQNLNHDAMYWYRQDPGQGLRLIYYSQIVNDFQKGDIAEGYSVSREKKESFPLTVTSAQKNPTAFYLCASSGRAILRIWKNTEAFFGQGTRLTVV.

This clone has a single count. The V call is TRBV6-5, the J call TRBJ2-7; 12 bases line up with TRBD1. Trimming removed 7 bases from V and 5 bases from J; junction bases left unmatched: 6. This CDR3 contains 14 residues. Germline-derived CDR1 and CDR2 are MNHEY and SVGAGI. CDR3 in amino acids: CASTGTGGLDEQYF. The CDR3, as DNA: TGTGCCAGCACGGGGACAGGGGGCCTGGACGAGCAGTACTTC.

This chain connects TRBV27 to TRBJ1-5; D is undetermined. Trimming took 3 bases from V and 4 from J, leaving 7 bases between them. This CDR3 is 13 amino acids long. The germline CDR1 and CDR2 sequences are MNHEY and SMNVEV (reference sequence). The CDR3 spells CASSFEENQPQHF. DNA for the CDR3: TGTGCCAGCAGTTTTGAGGAAAATCAGCCCCAGCATTTT.

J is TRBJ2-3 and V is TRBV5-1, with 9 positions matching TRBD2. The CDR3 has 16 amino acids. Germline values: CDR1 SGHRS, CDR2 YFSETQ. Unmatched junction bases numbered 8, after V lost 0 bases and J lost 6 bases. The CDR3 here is CASSLEARGGGDTQYF. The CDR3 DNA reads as TGCGCCAGCAGCTTGGAGGCGCGGGGGGGAGGTGATACGCAGTATTTT.

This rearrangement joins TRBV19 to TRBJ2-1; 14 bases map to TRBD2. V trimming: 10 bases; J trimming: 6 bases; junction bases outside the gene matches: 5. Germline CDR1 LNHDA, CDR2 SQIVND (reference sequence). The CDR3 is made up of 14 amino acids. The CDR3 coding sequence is TGTGCCACGGGGACTAGCGGGAGTCTCAATGAGCAGTTCTTC. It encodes CATGTSGSLNEQFF.

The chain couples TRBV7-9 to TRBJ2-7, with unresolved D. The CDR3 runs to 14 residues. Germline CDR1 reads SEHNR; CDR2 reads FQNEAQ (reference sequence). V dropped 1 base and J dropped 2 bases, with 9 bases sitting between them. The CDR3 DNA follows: TGTGCCAGCAGCTTAGTTCGACACCCCTACGAGCAGTACTTC. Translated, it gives CASSLVRHPYEQYF.

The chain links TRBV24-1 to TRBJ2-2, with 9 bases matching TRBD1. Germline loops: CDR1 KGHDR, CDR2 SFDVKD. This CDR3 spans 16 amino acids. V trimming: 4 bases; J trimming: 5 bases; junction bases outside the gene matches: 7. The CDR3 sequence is CATSDSGTGSTGELFF. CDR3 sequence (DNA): TGTGCCACCAGTGACTCCGGGACAGGGAGTACCGGGGAGCTGTTTTTT.

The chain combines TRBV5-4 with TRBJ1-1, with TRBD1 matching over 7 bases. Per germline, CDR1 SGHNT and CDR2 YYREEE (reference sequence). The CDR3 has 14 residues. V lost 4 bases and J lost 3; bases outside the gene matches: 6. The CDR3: CASSAATGHTEAFF. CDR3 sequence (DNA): TGTGCCAGCAGCGCCGCGACAGGGCACACTGAAGCTTTCTTT.

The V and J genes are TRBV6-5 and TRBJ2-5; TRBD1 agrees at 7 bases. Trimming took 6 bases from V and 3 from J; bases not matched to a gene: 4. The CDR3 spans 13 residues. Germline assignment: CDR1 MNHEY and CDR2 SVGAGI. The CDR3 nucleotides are TGTGCCAGCAGGACAACAGGGGAAGAGACCCAGTACTTC. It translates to CASRTTGEETQYF.

The CDR3 loop is CASSNPPGQGGQETQYF. The CDR3 DNA follows: TGTGCCAGTAGTAACCCGCCGGGACAGGGGGGCCAAGAGACCCAGTACTTC. The chain is built from TRBV19 and TRBJ2-5, with 11 nucleotides matching TRBD1. V lost 4 bases to trimming and J lost 1 base; unmatched junction nucleotides: 8. The CDR3 has 17 residues. In germline, CDR1 is LNHDA, CDR2 SQIVND (reference sequence).

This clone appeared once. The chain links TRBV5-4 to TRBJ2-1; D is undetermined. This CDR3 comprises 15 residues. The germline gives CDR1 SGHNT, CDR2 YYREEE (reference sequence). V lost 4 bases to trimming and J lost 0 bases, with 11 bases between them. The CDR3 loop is CASSLQASSYNEQFF. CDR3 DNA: TGTGCCAGCAGCCTTCAAGCGAGCTCCTACAATGAGCAGTTCTTC.

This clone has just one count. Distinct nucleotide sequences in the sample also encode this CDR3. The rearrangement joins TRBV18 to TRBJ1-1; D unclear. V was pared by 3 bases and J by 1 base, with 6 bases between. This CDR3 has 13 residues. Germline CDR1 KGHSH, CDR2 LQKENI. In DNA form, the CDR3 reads TGTGCCAGCTCACCCGAGAGGAACACTGAAGCTTTCTTT. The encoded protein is CASSPERNTEAFF.

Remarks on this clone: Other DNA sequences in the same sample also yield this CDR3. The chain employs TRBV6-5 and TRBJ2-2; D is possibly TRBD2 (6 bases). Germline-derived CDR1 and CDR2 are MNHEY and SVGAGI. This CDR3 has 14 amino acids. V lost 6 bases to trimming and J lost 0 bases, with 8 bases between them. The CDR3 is CASRGGPNTGELFF. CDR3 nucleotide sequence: TGTGCCAGCAGGGGAGGCCCGAACACCGGGGAGCTGTTTTTT.

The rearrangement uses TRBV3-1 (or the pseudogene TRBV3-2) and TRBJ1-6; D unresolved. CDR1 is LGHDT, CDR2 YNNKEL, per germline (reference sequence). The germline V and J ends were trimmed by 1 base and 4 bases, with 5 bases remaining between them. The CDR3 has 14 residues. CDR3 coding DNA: TGTGCCAGCAGCCAAGGGCAGTATAATTCACCCCTCCACTTT. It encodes CASSQGQYNSPLHF.

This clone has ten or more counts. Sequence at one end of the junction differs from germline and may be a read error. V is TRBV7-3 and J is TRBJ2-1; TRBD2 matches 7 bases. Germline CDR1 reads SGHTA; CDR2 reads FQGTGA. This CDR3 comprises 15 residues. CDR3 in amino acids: CASSITSGTHNEQFF. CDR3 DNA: TGTGCCAGCAGCATAACGAGCGGGACCCACAATGAGCAGTTCTTC.